This TCR beta chain was sequenced during a study of shared clonotypes between healthy human individuals. Study-level findings and limits: When naive CD4 clonotypes were compared across a handful of donors, around 5% were shared.

Produced via immunoSEQ multiplex PCR; TCRdb's table is partial and in-frame only. The top ten clones hold 0.055% to 0.07% of a sample with roughly 640,000 clones, around 97% of them seen once. CDR1 and CDR2 (germline): LNHDA, SQIVND (reference sequence). This CDR3 spans 13 amino acids. V lost 5 bases, J lost 4 bases, and 9 bases lay in between. This clone was seen just once. The antigen remains unidentified. The chain carries TRBV19 and TRBJ1-3; the D is unclear. This receptor was taken from a young woman in good health. Sequencing input: naive CD4+ T cells sorted from blood. Subset of the sample: CD45RA+ positively selected. The CDR3 spells CASSPGGGNTIYF. CDR3 in DNA: TGTGCCAGTAGTCCTGGAGGAGGAAACACCATATATTTT.